At least ten counts were recorded for the clone carrying this T cell receptor (beta chain). Its antigen is not known. This sample was taken from a study of regulatory T cells in long-lasting Graves disease. The sample's time point: newly diagnosed GD, antithyroid drugs for less than 3 months. PBMCs were the source of the RNA used for TCR sequencing. Under American Thyroid Association guidelines, Graves' disease was diagnosed. With iRepertoire HTBI primers and Arm-PCR of CDR3 regions, TCR beta libraries were built. Via MiXCR, TCRdb re-called the multiplex PCR reads, giving one row per CDR3 protein. The sample has some 460,000 distinct CDR3 sequences, about 17% seen once. Trimming stripped 8 bases from V and 1 base from J, with 14 bases between. The CDR3 extends over 15 amino acids. Germline V lookup: CDR1 MDHEN, CDR2 SYDVKM. Whole-study findings and limits: With persistent disease, TRBV28, TRBJ1-2 and TRBJ2-5 were the favored segments.

These data were likewise used in another study, on T cells in Graves' hyperthyroidism and ophthalmopathy. That source adds: Participants, patients aged 18 to 65, had newly diagnosed hyperthyroidism with a duration under 2 months.

This specimen was peripheral blood mononuclear cells (PBMCs), taken at new diagnosis, from a patient treated with antithyroid drugs. The genes are TRBV28 and TRBJ2-2; D is perhaps TRBD2 (6 bases). This receptor was obtained from a man in his forties or fifties with Graves disease. The CDR3 reads CASSRDSLNTGELFF. In DNA, the CDR3 is TGTGCCAGCTCACGGGACTCCTTGAACACCGGGGAGCTGTTTTTT.